A single sample gave rise to the 25 T cell receptor beta chains below, sequenced in a study of T cell responses to AZD1222 COVID-19 vaccine. The table came from immunoSEQ multiplex PCR; TCRdb's copy has only in-frame clones and leaves some out. The sample has 140,000 to 150,000 clones; approximately 89% are singletons. This material consisted of peripheral blood, taken 28 days after the second AZD1222 dose. These receptor sequences come from an adult who received the AZD1222 COVID-19 vaccine.

In its sample, this clone was seen once. The chain is built from TRBV19 and TRBJ2-7, with no clear D. V was trimmed by 1 base and J by 7 bases, leaving 8 bases between them. The CDR3 runs to 12 residues. Germline-derived CDR1 and CDR2 are LNHDA and SQIVND (reference sequence). The CDR3 region has the DNA TGTGCCAGTAGTATAGGACGGGCAGAGCAGTACTTC. Residues: CASSIGRAEQYF. Filled out from reference TRBV19 and TRBJ2-7, the complete variable domain reads DGGITQSPKYLFRKEGQNVTLSCEQNLNHDAMYWYRQDPGQGLRLIYYSQIVNDFQKGDIAEGYSVSREKKESFPLTVTSAQKNPTAFYLCASSIGRAEQYFGPGTRLTVT.

The rearrangement joins TRBV6-5 to TRBJ2-3; D is unresolved. This CDR3 contains 14 residues. Between the trimmed V and J ends, which lost 0 bases and 4 bases, there was a span of 8 bases. CDR1 is MNHEY and CDR2 is SVGAGI in the germline V gene. This CDR3 is CASSYSSFADTQYF. The CDR3 region has the DNA TGTGCCAGCAGTTACTCGTCTTTTGCAGATACGCAGTATTTT.

The chain links TRBV19 to TRBJ1-6; possible D gene TRBD1, 5 bases. The CDR3 has 15 amino acids. The germline CDR1 and CDR2 sequences are LNHDA and SQIVND (reference sequence). V was shortened by 6 bases and J by 0 bases, with 9 bases between the two germline ends. The CDR3 is CASRGVSSYNSPLHF. CDR3 DNA sequence: TGTGCCAGTAGGGGGGTGAGCTCCTATAATTCACCCCTCCACTTT.

The gene calls are TRBV7-9 and TRBJ2-1; D might be TRBD2 (5 bases). Trimming cost V 5 bases and J 0 bases, with 8 bases left between them. The CDR3 is 14 amino acids. Germline loops: CDR1 SEHNR, CDR2 FQNEAQ (reference sequence). The DNA of the CDR3 is TGTGCCAGCAGCGGGAGCGGCTCCTACAATGAGCAGTTCTTC. Protein: CASSGSGSYNEQFF.

This sequence joins TRBV14 and TRBJ1-3, with D tentatively TRBD1 (5 bases). Between the trimmed V and J ends, which lost 4 bases and 0 bases, there was a span of 13 bases. Germline V gives CDR1 SGHDN, CDR2 FVKESK. CDR3 length equals 16 residues. The CDR3 reads CASSPRGGSSGNTIYF. CDR3 DNA sequence: TGTGCCAGCAGCCCTAGGGGAGGGAGCTCTGGAAACACCATATATTTT.

The chain combines TRBV30 with TRBJ1-2; D unclear. Trimming left V 2 bases short and J 8 bases short, with 18 bases between. The length of the CDR3 is 14 residues. Germline lookup yields CDR1 GTSNPN and CDR2 SVGIG (reference sequence). The CDR3 nucleotides read TGTGCCTGGAGTCAGACGGACTTCAAGGAAGGCTACACCTTC. Protein: CAWSQTDFKEGYTF.

J is TRBJ2-5 and V is TRBV7-2; 7 bases match TRBD1. V lost 4 bases and J lost 5; bases outside the gene matches: 7. This CDR3 is built from 14 residues. CDR1 and CDR2 (germline): SGHTA, FQGNSA. The CDR3 loop reads CASSSRQGRETQYF. In nucleotides, the CDR3 is TGTGCCAGCAGCTCGAGACAGGGTCGGGAGACCCAGTACTTC.

Only a few counts were recorded for this clone. The gene calls are TRBV7-8 and TRBJ1-5, with 7 bases matching TRBD1. Germline loops: CDR1 SGHVS, CDR2 FQNEAQ. After removal of 5 bases from V and 3 bases from J, the junction contained 22 bases not matched to a gene. There are 20 residues in the CDR3. The CDR3 loop reads CASSLYRILGTATYNQPQHF. The CDR3 DNA is TGTGCCAGCAGCCTCTATCGCATACTCGGGACAGCAACTTACAATCAGCCCCAGCATTTT.

The rearrangement joins TRBV4-1 to TRBJ1-2; TRBD1 might be the D (5 bases). The length of the CDR3 is 15 residues. Germline loops: CDR1 MGHRA, CDR2 YSYEKL. With 8 bases removed from V and 2 bases from J, the gap between germline ends came to 18 bases. The CDR3 bases are TGCGCCAGCCGCCCCGCAGGGAGTACGAACTATGGCTACACCTTC. Translation gives CASRPAGSTNYGYTF.

The V and J genes are TRBV28 and TRBJ1-1, with 8 bases aligning to TRBD1. The V and J ends lost 7 bases and 11 bases, in that order; junction bases with no gene match: 12. CDR3 size: 13 residues. Germline assignment: CDR1 MDHEN and CDR2 SYDVKM. The chain's CDR3 is CASKDRGNPGAFF. The CDR3 DNA follows: TGTGCCAGCAAAGACAGGGGAAACCCTGGGGCTTTCTTT.

This chain joins TRBV21-1 and TRBJ1-6. TRBV21-1 constitutes a pseudogene. CDR3 size: 14 residues. CDR3 DNA: TGTGCCAGCAGCTCCAAGGAGGGAGAATCACCCCTCCACTTT. It translates to CASSSKEGESPLHF.

J is TRBJ2-2 and V is TRBV24-1; TRBD1 matches at 7 bases. Trimming took 3 bases from V and 6 from J; bases not matched to a gene: 3. The CDR3 loop spans 14 amino acids. The V gene's germline CDR1 is KGHDR and CDR2 SFDVKD. The CDR3 sequence: CATSDDRDPGELFF. CDR3 in DNA: TGTGCCACCAGTGATGACAGGGACCCCGGGGAGCTGTTTTTT.

This clone is a singleton in its sample. The gene calls are TRBV30 and TRBJ2-2; D is undetermined. This CDR3 spans 12 amino acids. Looked up from germline, CDR1 is GTSNPN and CDR2 is SVGIG (reference sequence). V lost 7 bases and J lost 6, with 12 bases in between. CDR3 region: CASSVESGELFF. In DNA, the CDR3 is TGTGCCTCCTCTGTGGAGTCCGGGGAGCTGTTTTTT.

The rearrangement joins TRBV9 to TRBJ2-7; TRBD1 is a possible D gene (7 bases). The germline V and J ends were trimmed by 3 bases and 3 bases, with 19 bases remaining between them. CDR1 is SGDLS, CDR2 YYNGEE, per germline. This CDR3 has 16 residues. CDR3 coding DNA: TGTGCCAGCAGCGCCGTGGGTGGACAGGACTACTACGAGCAGTACTTC. It is translated as CASSAVGGQDYYEQYF.

The chain combines TRBV28 with TRBJ1-3; D perhaps matches TRBD1 (5 bases). V was clipped by 7 bases and J by 0 bases, with 13 bases between them. The germline gives CDR1 MDHEN, CDR2 SYDVKM. CDR3 size: 15 residues. The CDR3 here is CASILSGGSGNTIYF. As DNA, the CDR3 is TGTGCCAGCATCCTGTCGGGGGGCTCTGGAAACACCATATATTTT.

V is TRBV6-5 and J is TRBJ1-6, with D uncertain. Trimming cost V 4 bases and J 0 bases, with 10 bases left between them. The CDR3 spans 16 residues. Germline loops: CDR1 MNHEY, CDR2 SVGAGI. CDR3 amino acids: CASSFRLSSYNSPLHF. CDR3 bases: TGTGCCAGCAGTTTTCGGCTGAGCTCCTATAATTCACCCCTCCACTTT.

V and J are TRBV7-9 and TRBJ2-7, with D unresolved. The germline gives CDR1 SEHNR, CDR2 FQNEAQ (reference sequence). The V end was cut by 1 base, the J end by 3 bases, with 7 bases between. This CDR3 has 13 amino acids. CDR3 coding DNA: TGTGCCAGCAGCTTAGGGCTCAACTACGAGCAGTACTTC. This sequence encodes CASSLGLNYEQYF.

The V call is TRBV6-5, the J call TRBJ1-1, with D unresolved. Germline V gene sequence: CDR1 MNHEY, CDR2 SVGAGI. This CDR3 comprises 14 residues. V was pared by 2 bases and J by 1 base, with 8 bases between. The CDR3 here is CASSYLDWNTEAFF. In DNA, the CDR3 is TGTGCCAGCAGTTACCTAGACTGGAACACTGAAGCTTTCTTT.

The CDR3 nucleotides are TGTGCCAGCAGGAGGGAGGGCCTCGCAGACGAGCAGTACTTC. This encodes CASRREGLADEQYF. The chain is built from TRBV27 and TRBJ2-7; 7 nucleotides line up with TRBD2. Germline CDR1 reads MNHEY; CDR2 reads SMNVEV (reference sequence). The CDR3 is made up of 14 amino acids. Trimming cost V 6 bases and J 5 bases; bases outside gene matches: 10.

This clone was found a few times. The V gene is TRBV13, the J gene TRBJ2-5, with D maybe TRBD1 (6 bases). V lost 7 bases and J lost 2, with 11 bases in between. This CDR3 is 13 amino acids long. The germline V gene has CDR1 PRHDT and CDR2 FYEKMQ (reference sequence). CDR3 sequence reads: CASTRGQQETQYF. The CDR3 DNA reads TGTGCCAGCACCCGGGGACAACAAGAGACCCAGTACTTC.

This clone was counted between two and nine times. The chain employs TRBV7-2 and TRBJ1-4, with TRBD1 matching over 8 bases. Germline V gene lookup returns CDR1 SGHTA and CDR2 FQGNSA. Trimming removed 5 bases from V and 8 bases from J; junction bases left unmatched: 13. This CDR3 spans 16 amino acids. The CDR3 nucleotides read TGTGCCAGCAGCCCAGGAGGGGGCAGGGGGCTCGAAAAACTGTTTTTT. This sequence encodes CASSPGGGRGLEKLFF.

The V call is TRBV6-6, the J call TRBJ1-1; D uncertain. The V gene lost 5 bases and the J gene lost 9 bases, with 16 bases spanning the gap. The CDR3 sequence is 13 residues long. Germline V gives CDR1 MNHNY, CDR2 SVGAGI (reference sequence). The CDR3 reads CASSQLERQQAFF. The CDR3 nucleotides read TGTGCCAGCAGTCAACTTGAACGGCAGCAAGCTTTCTTT.

This rearrangement joins TRBV10-3 to TRBJ1-2, with TRBD1 matching over 8 bases. Germline V lookup: CDR1 ENHRY, CDR2 SYGVKD. CDR3 length: 16 residues. V was pared by 0 bases and J by 2 bases, with 5 bases of the junction left unmatched. CDR3 protein: CAISESTQGANYGYTF. The DNA for the CDR3 is TGTGCCATCAGTGAGTCGACTCAGGGGGCAAACTATGGCTACACCTTC.

This clone appeared a few times. The rearrangement uses TRBV11-2 and TRBJ2-7; 7 bases match TRBD2. This CDR3 is built from 17 residues. Per germline, CDR1 SGHAT and CDR2 FQNNGV. The V gene end was trimmed by 5 bases and the J gene end by 2 bases; junction bases not matched to a gene: 15. In DNA form, the CDR3 reads TGTGCCAGCAGCCCCCTATCCCGGCGGGAGAGGACCTACGAGCAGTACTTC. This sequence encodes CASSPLSRRERTYEQYF.

This chain links TRBV7-9 with TRBJ2-2; no clear D. CDR1 SEHNR and CDR2 FQNEAQ come from the germline V gene (reference sequence). This CDR3 contains 15 residues. V was clipped by 0 bases and J by 2 bases, with 7 bases between them. DNA of the CDR3: TGTGCCAGCAGCTTAGCCGGCAGCAACACCGGGGAGCTGTTTTTT. It specifies CASSLAGSNTGELFF.